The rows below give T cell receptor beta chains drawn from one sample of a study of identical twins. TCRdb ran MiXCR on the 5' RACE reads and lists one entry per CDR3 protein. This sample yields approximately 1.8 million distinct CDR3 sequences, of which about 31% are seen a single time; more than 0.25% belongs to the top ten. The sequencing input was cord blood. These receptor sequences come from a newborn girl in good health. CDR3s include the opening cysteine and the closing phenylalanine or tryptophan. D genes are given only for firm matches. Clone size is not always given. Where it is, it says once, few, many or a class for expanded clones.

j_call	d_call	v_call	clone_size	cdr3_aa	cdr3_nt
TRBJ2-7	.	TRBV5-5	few	CASSFYGSPSYEQYF	TGTGCCAGCAGCTTTTATGGCTCCCCCTCCTACGAGCAGTACTTC
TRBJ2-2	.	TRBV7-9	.	CASSPIRAPGELFF	TGTGCCAGCAGCCCGATCCGGGCTCCCGGGGAGCTGTTTTTT
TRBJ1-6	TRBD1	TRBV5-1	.	CASSLAQGAGSPLHF	TGCGCCAGCAGCTTGGCTCAGGGGGCTGGTTCACCCCTCCACTTT
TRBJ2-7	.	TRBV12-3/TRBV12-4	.	CACSLGGGHEQYF	TGTGCCTGCAGTTTAGGAGGGGGACATGAGCAGTACTTC
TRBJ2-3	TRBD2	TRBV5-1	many	CASTPGTSGDTQYF	TGCGCCAGCACCCCCGGGACTAGCGGGGATACGCAGTATTTT
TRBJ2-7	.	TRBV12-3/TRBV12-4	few	CASSRSRREQYF	TGTGCCAGCAGCCGATCCCGACGCGAGCAGTACTTC
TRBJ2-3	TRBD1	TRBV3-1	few	CASSQDRVAQYF	TGTGCCAGCAGCCAGGACAGGGTGGCGCAGTATTTT
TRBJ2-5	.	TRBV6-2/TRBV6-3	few	CASSYSRRTTGTQYF	TGTGCCAGCAGTTACTCGAGGAGGACTACCGGGACCCAGTACTTC
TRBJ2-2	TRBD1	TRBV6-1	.	CASRRQGARTGGLFF	TGTGCCAGCAGAAGACAGGGGGCGCGGACCGGGGGGCTGTTTTTT
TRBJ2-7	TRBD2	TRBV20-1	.	CSARGTTSYEQYF	TGCAGTGCCCGAGGGACTACCTCCTACGAGCAGTACTTC
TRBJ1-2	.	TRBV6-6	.	CASSLNTGPEGYTF	TGTGCCAGCAGTTTAAATACAGGGCCAGAAGGCTACACCTTC
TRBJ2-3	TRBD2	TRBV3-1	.	CASSQGSLAGGSTDTQYF	TGTGCCAGCAGCCAAGGATCTCTAGCGGGGGGAAGCACAGATACGCAGTATTTT
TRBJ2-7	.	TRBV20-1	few	CSARGYTSYEQYF	TGCAGTGCTAGAGGGTACACCTCCTACGAGCAGTACTTC
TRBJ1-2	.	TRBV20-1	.	CSAPLLVSDRGYTF	TGCAGTGCGCCCTTGTTAGTTTCGGATCGTGGCTACACCTTC
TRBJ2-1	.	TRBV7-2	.	CASSFRLASYNEQFF	TGTGCCAGCAGCTTTCGGCTAGCATCCTACAATGAGCAGTTCTTC
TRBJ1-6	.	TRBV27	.	CASSPTWSSYNSPLHF	TGTGCCAGCAGTCCCACCTGGAGCTCCTATAATTCACCCCTCCACTTT
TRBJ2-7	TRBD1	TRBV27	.	CASSLNRDRGNEQYF	TGTGCCAGCAGTTTAAACCGGGACAGGGGGAACGAGCAGTACTTC
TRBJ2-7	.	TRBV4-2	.	CASSQVGDTSYEQYF	TGTGCCAGCAGCCAAGTAGGGGATACCTCCTACGAGCAGTACTTC
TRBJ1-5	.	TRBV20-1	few	CSARGRNNQPQHF	TGCAGTGCTAGGGGTAGGAACAATCAGCCCCAGCATTTT
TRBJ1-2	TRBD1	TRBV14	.	CASSRTGTGWKINYGYTF	TGTGCCAGCAGCCGTACCGGGACAGGGTGGAAAATTAACTATGGCTACACCTTC
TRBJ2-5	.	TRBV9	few	CASSVDGQSETQYF	TGTGCCAGCAGCGTAGACGGACAGTCGGAGACCCAGTACTTC
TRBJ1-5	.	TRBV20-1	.	CSAREGHEPQHF	TGCAGTGCTAGAGAAGGACACGAGCCCCAGCATTTT
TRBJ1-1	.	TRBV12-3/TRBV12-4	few	CASSFKPTGATEAFF	TGTGCCAGCAGTTTTAAACCGACCGGAGCTACTGAAGCTTTCTTT
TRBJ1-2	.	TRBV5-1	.	CASSLGGRDGGYTF	TGCGCCAGCAGCTTGGGAGGACGGGACGGGGGCTACACCTTC
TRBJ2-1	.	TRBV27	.	CASSLGHPSTYNEQFF	TGTGCCAGCAGTTTAGGACACCCTTCGACGTACAATGAGCAGTTCTTC
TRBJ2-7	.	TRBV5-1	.	CANSLGTYEQYF	TGCGCCAACAGCCTAGGGACCTACGAGCAGTACTTC
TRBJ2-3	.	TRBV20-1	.	CSACRGVDTQYF	TGCAGTGCCTGCCGGGGCGTAGATACGCAGTATTTT
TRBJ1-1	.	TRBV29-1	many	CSVAPMNTEAFF	TGCAGCGTTGCACCCATGAACACTGAAGCTTTCTTT
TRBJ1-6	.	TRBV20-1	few	CSARGGQTGSPLHF	TGCAGTGCTAGAGGGGGACAAACTGGCTCACCCCTCCACTTT
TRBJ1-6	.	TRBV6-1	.	CASSEGRRDKGSPLHF	TGTGCCAGCAGTGAAGGTCGACGGGACAAAGGTTCACCCCTCCACTTT
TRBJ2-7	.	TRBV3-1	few	CASSQGGTGNYEQYF	TGTGCCAGCAGCCAAGGTGGAACAGGGAACTACGAGCAGTACTTC
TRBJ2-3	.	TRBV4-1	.	CASSARAFTDTQYF	TGCGCCAGCAGCGCTAGGGCTTTCACAGATACGCAGTATTTT
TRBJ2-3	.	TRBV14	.	CASSHLRSPSADTQYF	TGTGCCAGCAGCCACCTCAGGTCCCCTAGCGCAGATACGCAGTATTTT
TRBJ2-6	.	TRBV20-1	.	CSATNRASGANVLTF	TGCAGTGCTACAAACCGGGCTTCTGGGGCCAACGTCCTGACTTTC
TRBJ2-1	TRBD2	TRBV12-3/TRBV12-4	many	CASSTYSGRVDEQFF	TGTGCCAGCAGTACTTATAGCGGGAGGGTGGATGAGCAGTTCTTC